This TCR beta chain stems from a study of fetal regulatory T cell absence and autoimmunity. Produced via immunoSEQ multiplex PCR; TCRdb's table is partial and in-frame only. The sample consists of some 50,000 clones, 70% to 85% of them appearing once. The junction had 7 bases not matched to a gene; V was cut back by 7 bases and J by 2 bases. The germline CDR1 and CDR2 sequences are LNHDA and SQIVND (reference sequence). The CDR3 is 14 amino acids. Sequences were obtained from cord blood. The source is a newborn boy with IPEX syndrome. The J gene is TRBJ1-2, the V gene TRBV19, with TRBD1 matching 7 bases. CDR3 in amino acids: CASNRDSTNYGYTF. CDR3 coding DNA: TGTGCCAGTAACCGGGACAGCACAAACTATGGCTACACCTTC. The full variable domain, rest sourced from reference TRBV19 and TRBJ1-2, is DGGITQSPKYLFRKEGQNVTLSCEQNLNHDAMYWYRQDPGQGLRLIYYSQIVNDFQKGDIAEGYSVSREKKESFPLTVTSAQKNPTAFYLCASNRDSTNYGYTFGSGTRLTVV.